This TCR beta chain was recorded in a study of T cell responses to AZD1222 COVID-19 vaccine. General study points: Mapped onto spike, vaccine-associated CD4 TCRs spanned it and were dominant at 160-218 and 743-854. Reportedly, close to half of spike-specific TCRs are directed against unmutated variant regions. Repertoires were obtained only post-peak T cell response. It should be noted that donors were predominantly white British and more often female, and clonal diversity was possibly underestimated.

Note on this clone: As yet, its antigen is unknown.

Assay: immunoSEQ multiplex PCR; the TCRdb copy retains only in-frame clones and omits some. The sample includes fewer than 55,000 clones, approximately 79% of them seen just once. Trimming cost V 4 bases and J 0 bases; bases outside gene matches: 3. Per germline, CDR1 SGHVS and CDR2 FNYEAQ. CDR3 size: 15 residues. J is TRBJ1-5 and V is TRBV7-6; TRBD1 aligns across 7 bases. This receptor was obtained from an adult in good health. Material: peripheral blood, obtained on day 0 of MenACWY control vaccination. The CDR3 DNA reads as TGTGCCAGCAGCTCCGGACAGGATAGCAATCAGCCCCAGCATTTT. Translating gives CASSSGQDSNQPQHF.